This TCR beta chain is from a study of blood T cell repertoires in COVID-19 (dated by TCRdb to 2018 to 2021). For the study in its entirety: Collaborator samples came from the United States, Italy and Spain and covered acute and convalescent phases of COVID-19. The sample metadata nearly always contained a de-identified subject ID, COVID-19 status, age in years and sex. The repertoires were released in a freely available public database intended as a resource for research on the immune response to SARS-CoV-2. Where HLA class I and class II types were available, the types were taken from metadata supplied by the sample provider, not from assay-based typing. Samples were obtained from the ongoing ImmuneRACE study (first 160 participants) and from roughly 1,300 subjects provided by 6 global collaborators. Subjects who had been exposed to COVID-19, were actively infected with it, or had recovered from it provided the deeply sampled blood TCRbeta repertoires that made up the dataset. The prospective study material was composed of cDNA or gDNA derived from T cells, B-cell-depleted T cells, or PBMCs.

Notes on this clone: What antigen it recognizes has not been identified. Base qualities are not at hand, and no much larger clone is one base apart.

The immunoSEQ Assay, a bias-controlled multiplex PCR, was used to amplify TCRbeta CDR3 regions from genomic DNA. As for how the authors treated the data: The number of nucleated cells in each sample was estimated from the amplification of reference gene primers within the assay. To quantify the absolute abundance of each unique TCRbeta CDR3 rearrangement, sequence reads were collapsed and filtered. For each sample, productive Simpson clonality was calculated as the square root of Simpson's diversity index across productive rearrangements. Entries here come from immuneACCESS through TCRdb and include only in-frame sequences with V and J called. Some clones fail to appear in such tables; in the studies checked, an unresolved V gene covers under half of the shortfall, and the cause of the remainder is unknown. The V and J calls and the clone size are those of that table, but D and trimming were determined from the DNA. The sample profile shows roughly 500,000 clones; 80% to 90% of them were found once. The ten largest clones add up to approximately 3% of the sample.

Whole blood was collected in K2EDTA tubes by collaborating institutions according to the institutions' own protocols. For TCRbeta analysis, collaborators shipped samples in one of three forms: frozen whole blood, isolated PBMCs, or DNA extracted from either of those sample types. Study-wide conclusions, independent of this receptor: Clinical and demographic metadata were provided uncurated, with the amount varying by source and participant.

The CDR3, from cysteine to phenylalanine, totals 13 residues. Only the CDR3 portion is preserved as DNA: 39 bases, with reading frame beginning at the first base. CDR1 and CDR2 were assigned from the germline V gene as SGHRS and YFSETQ. Unmatched junction bases come to 3, with V trimmed by 4 bases and J by 6 bases. The sequence joins TRBV5-1 to TRBJ1-1; 10 middle bases align to TRBD1. Sequenced material: peripheral blood. The TCR originated in a human donor in a cohort sampled during active COVID-19. The CDR3: CASSAGQGAEAFF. In nucleotide form, the sequence is TGCGCCAGCAGCGCCGGACAGGGGGCTGAAGCTTTCTTT.